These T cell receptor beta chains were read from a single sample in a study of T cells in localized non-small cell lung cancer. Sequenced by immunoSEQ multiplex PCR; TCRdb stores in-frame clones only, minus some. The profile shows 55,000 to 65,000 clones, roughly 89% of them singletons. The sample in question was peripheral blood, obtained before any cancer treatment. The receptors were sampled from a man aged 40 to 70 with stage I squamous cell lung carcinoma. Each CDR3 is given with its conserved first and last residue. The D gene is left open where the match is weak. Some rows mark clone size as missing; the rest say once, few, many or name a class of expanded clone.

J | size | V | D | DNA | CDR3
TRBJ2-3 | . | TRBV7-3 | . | TGTGCCAGCAGCCCCCAGCGAGCCACAGATACGCAGTATTTT | CASSPQRATDTQYF
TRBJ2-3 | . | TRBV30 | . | TGTGCCTGGAGCTCTAGCACAGATACGCAGTATTTT | CAWSSSTDTQYF
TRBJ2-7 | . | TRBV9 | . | TGTGCCAGCAGCGTAGGCGCGGGGTCCTACGAGCAGTACTTC | CASSVGAGSYEQYF
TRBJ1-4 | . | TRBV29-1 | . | TGCAGCGTTCTTCTTTCAGGGAATGAAAAACTGTTTTTT | CSVLLSGNEKLFF
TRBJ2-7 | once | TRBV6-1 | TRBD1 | TGTGCCAGCAGTGAAGCTCGACAGGGGGCCGAGCAGTACTTC | CASSEARQGAEQYF
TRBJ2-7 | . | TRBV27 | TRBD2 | TGTGCCAGCAGTTTGAAGGCGGGAGGCTCAGTGTCGGAGCAGTACTTC | CASSLKAGGSVSEQYF
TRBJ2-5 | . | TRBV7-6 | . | TGTGCCAGCAGCTTGGGAGCTGGGGCAGGGGAGGAGACCCAGTACTTC | CASSLGAGAGEETQYF
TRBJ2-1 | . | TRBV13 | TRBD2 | TGTGCCAGCAGCTTGAGACGGACTAGCGGTGAGAGCTCCTACAATGAGCAGTTCTTC | CASSLRRTSGESSYNEQFF
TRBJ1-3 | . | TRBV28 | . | TGTGCCAGCCTCTCGGGAAACACCATATATTTT | CASLSGNTIYF
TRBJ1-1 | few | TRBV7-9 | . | TGTGCCAGCAGCTCCGGTCCGAGGGCCCCTTCGACTGAAGCTTTCTTT | CASSSGPRAPSTEAFF
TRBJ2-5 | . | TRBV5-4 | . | TGTGCCAGCAGCTTTCAGGGGCTAGGAGAGACCCAGTACTTC | CASSFQGLGETQYF
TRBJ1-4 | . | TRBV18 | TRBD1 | TGTGCCAGCACGGGACAGGACGCAACTAATGAAAAACTGTTTTTT | CASTGQDATNEKLFF
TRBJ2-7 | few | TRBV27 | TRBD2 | TGTGCCAGCAGTTTATGGGGGGGTAATAGGTACGAGCAGTACTTC | CASSLWGGNRYEQYF
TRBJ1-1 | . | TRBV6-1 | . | TGTGCCAGCAGTAAAAGAAACACTGAAGCTTTCTTT | CASSKRNTEAFF
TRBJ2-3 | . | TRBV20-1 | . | TGCAGTGCCCAACCCAAAGATACGCAGTATTTT | CSAQPKDTQYF
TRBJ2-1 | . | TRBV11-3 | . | TGTGCCAGCAGCACCTCTAGAGTCAATGAGCAGTTCTTC | CASSTSRVNEQFF
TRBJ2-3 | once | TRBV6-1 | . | TGTGCCAGCAGTGAACGGGATGGAGCAGATACGCAGTATTTT | CASSERDGADTQYF
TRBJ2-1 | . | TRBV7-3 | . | TGTGCCAGCAGCTTATCTCCCTCAAATGAGCAGTTCTTC | CASSLSPSNEQFF
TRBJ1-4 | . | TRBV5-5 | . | TGTGCCAGCAGCACCCGACCGGGACGGAGTCAGGAAAAACTGTTTTTT | CASSTRPGRSQEKLFF
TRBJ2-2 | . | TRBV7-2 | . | TGTGCCAGCAGCTTCTCGAACACCGGGGAGCTGTTTTTT | CASSFSNTGELFF
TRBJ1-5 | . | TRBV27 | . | TGTGCCAGCAGTTACCGACGGGTTGATCAGCCCCAGCATTTT | CASSYRRVDQPQHF
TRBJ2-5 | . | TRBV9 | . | TGTGCCAGCAGCTTAAACGGAGGGGAAGAGACCCAGTACTTC | CASSLNGGEETQYF
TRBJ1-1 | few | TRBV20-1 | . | TGCAGTGCTAGAGAAGGAGTGGAGGGTTTCTTT | CSAREGVEGFF
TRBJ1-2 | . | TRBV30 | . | TGTGCCTGGACCAACAATGCAGGGAACTATGGCTACACCTTC | CAWTNNAGNYGYTF
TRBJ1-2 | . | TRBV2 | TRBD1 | TGTGCCAGCTTCGACAGGGTCTACGGCTACACCTTC | CASFDRVYGYTF
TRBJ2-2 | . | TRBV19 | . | TGTGCCAGTAGTAAAGGGACCGGGGAGCTGTTTTTT | CASSKGTGELFF
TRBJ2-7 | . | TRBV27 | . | TGTGCCAGCAGTTCCAGGACTAACTCCTACGAGCAGTACTTC | CASSSRTNSYEQYF
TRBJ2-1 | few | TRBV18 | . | TGTGCCAGCTCACCACCGAAGGGGTTCAGTGAGCAGTTCTTC | CASSPPKGFSEQFF
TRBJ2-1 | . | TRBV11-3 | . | TGTGCCAGCAGCACCCATGGACTCTCTTACAATGAGCAGTTCTTC | CASSTHGLSYNEQFF
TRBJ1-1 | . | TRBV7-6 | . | TGTGCCAGCAGACCTCTTGACAGGCCTGGGGAGGCTTTCTTT | CASRPLDRPGEAFF
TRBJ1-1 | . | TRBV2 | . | TGTGCCAGCAGCCCCAGGGTTGGAGTGAACACTGAAGCTTTCTTT | CASSPRVGVNTEAFF
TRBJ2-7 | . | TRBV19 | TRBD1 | TGTGCCAGTAGCCACAGGACAGGGTACGAGCAGTACTTC | CASSHRTGYEQYF
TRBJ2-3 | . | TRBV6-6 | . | TGTGCCAGCCTCGTCCTAAAAGGCGGTGGTCTCGATACGCAGTATTTT | CASLVLKGGGLDTQYF
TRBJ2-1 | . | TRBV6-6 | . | TGTGCCAGCACTCGGGGCAATGAGCAGTTCTTC | CASTRGNEQFF
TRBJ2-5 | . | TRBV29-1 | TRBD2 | TGCAGCGTGCTCCGGGGGGGAGAGACCCAGTACTTC | CSVLRGGETQYF
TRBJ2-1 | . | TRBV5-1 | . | TGCGCCAGCAGCCCATACACTACTTCGCCGACCCCCAATGAGCAGTTCTTC | CASSPYTTSPTPNEQFF
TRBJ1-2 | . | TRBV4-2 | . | TGTGCCAGCAGCCAAGAAAGGAATACTAACTATGGCTACACCTTC | CASSQERNTNYGYTF
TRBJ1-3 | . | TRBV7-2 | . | TGTGCCAGCAGCCCTACGGTCGTCGGGGGCGCTGGAAACACCATATATTTT | CASSPTVVGGAGNTIYF
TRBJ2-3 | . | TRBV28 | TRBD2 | TGTGCCAGCAGTTCCCCCGGGGTAGCGGGATATACAGATACGCAGTATTTT | CASSSPGVAGYTDTQYF
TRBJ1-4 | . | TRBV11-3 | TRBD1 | TGTGCCAGCAGTCGAGGGACAGGGGATGAAAAACTGTTTTTT | CASSRGTGDEKLFF
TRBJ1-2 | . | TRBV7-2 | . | TGTGCCAGCAGCTCCTATTACAGTGTCTCGAACTATGGCTACACCTTC | CASSSYYSVSNYGYTF
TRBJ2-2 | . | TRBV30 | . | TGTGCCTTCGGGACGTTTGCGAACACCGGGGAGCTGTTTTTT | CAFGTFANTGELFF
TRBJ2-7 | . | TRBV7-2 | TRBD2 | TGTGCCAGCAGCATTGGACTAGCGGGAGGTCGCGAGCAGTACTTC | CASSIGLAGGREQYF
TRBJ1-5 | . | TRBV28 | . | TGTGCCAGCAGTTTATCTTCCGTACAGCCCCAGCATTTT | CASSLSSVQPQHF
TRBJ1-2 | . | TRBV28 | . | TGTGCCAGCAGTTTTGGGGCCTTTGGGGGCCGTGGCTACACCTTC | CASSFGAFGGRGYTF
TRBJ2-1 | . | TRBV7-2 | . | TGTGCCAGCAGCTATCAAACAGGGAACAATGAGCAGTTCTTC | CASSYQTGNNEQFF
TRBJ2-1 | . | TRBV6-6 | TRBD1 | TGTGCCAGTGGGCAGGGGGACTACAATGAGCAGTTCTTC | CASGQGDYNEQFF
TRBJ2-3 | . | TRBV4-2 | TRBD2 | TGTGCCAGCAGCCCCCGAGTAGCCGGGAGGCGGGATACGCAGTATTTT | CASSPRVAGRRDTQYF
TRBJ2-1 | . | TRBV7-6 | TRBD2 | TGTGCCAGCAGCCGTACTAGCGGTCCGGAGCTCTTC | CASSRTSGPELF
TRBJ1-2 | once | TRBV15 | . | TGTGCCACCAGCAGCTGGGATTGGGATGGCTACACCTTC | CATSSWDWDGYTF
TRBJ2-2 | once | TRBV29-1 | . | TGCAGCGTTGCAGGGGATTTGACCGGGGAGCTGTTTTTT | CSVAGDLTGELFF
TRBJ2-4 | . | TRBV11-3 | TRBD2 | TGTGCCAGCAGCTTCGGACTAGACCCAAACATTCAGTACTTC | CASSFGLDPNIQYF
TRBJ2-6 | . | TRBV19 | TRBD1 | TGTGCCAGTAGTAACTCGGGACAGGGATCCAACGTCCTGACTTTC | CASSNSGQGSNVLTF
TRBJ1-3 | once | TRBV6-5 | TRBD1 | TGTGCCAGCAGTCCTCGGACAGGGGCTGGAAACACCATATATTTT | CASSPRTGAGNTIYF